Shown below are 26 T cell receptor beta chains from a single sample sequenced in a study of cytomegalovirus exposure and HLA in healthy donors. Here immunoSEQ multiplex PCR was the method, and the copy in TCRdb shows in-frame clones only, minus some. Of roughly 60,000 clones in the sample, around 94% were seen once. Sequencing was performed on PBMCs. These receptors came from a man between 18 and 35 years old in good health and CMV-seronegative.

The rearrangement joins TRBV5-1 to TRBJ1-2, with 7 bases lining up with TRBD1. The V gene end was trimmed by 0 bases and the J gene end by 8 bases; junction bases not matched to a gene: 4. CDR1 is SGHRS, CDR2 YFSETQ, per germline. The CDR3 length is 13 residues. In DNA form, the CDR3 reads TGCGCCAGCAGCTTGGGACAGGGTCAAGGCTACACCTTC. It encodes CASSLGQGQGYTF.

The gene calls are TRBV6-7 and TRBJ2-2; D may be TRBD2 (6 bases). TRBV6-7 falls under the ORF class, with uncertain function. V was shortened by 5 bases and J by 5 bases, with 15 bases between the two germline ends. The CDR3 loop spans 15 amino acids. CDR3 residues: CASSPPGLRTGELFF. The CDR3 coding sequence is TGTGCCAGCAGTCCCCCGGGACTCCGAACCGGGGAGCTGTTTTTT.

The CDR3 sequence: CAIGTDANEKLFF. As DNA, the CDR3 is TGTGCCATCGGGACAGATGCGAATGAAAAACTGTTTTTT. The V and J genes are TRBV10-3 and TRBJ1-4; 7 nucleotides align to TRBD1. The length of the CDR3 is 13 residues. Germline V gene sequence: CDR1 ENHRY, CDR2 SYGVKD. V was clipped by 8 bases and J by 5 bases; unmatched bases: 5.

This chain uses TRBV13 with TRBJ2-7, with 14 bases matching TRBD2. The CDR3 covers 18 residues. Germline values: CDR1 PRHDT, CDR2 FYEKMQ (reference sequence). With V trimmed by 0 bases and J by 2 bases, 6 bases remained unmatched. This chain's CDR3 is CASSLGGTSGSLPYEQYF. The CDR3, as DNA: TGTGCCAGCAGCTTAGGCGGGACTAGCGGGAGTTTGCCCTACGAGCAGTACTTC. Full variable domain (rest looked up from reference TRBV13 and TRBJ2-7): AAGVIQSPRHLIKEKRETATLKCYPIPRHDTVYWYQQGPGQDPQFLISFYEKMQSDKGSIPDRFSAQQFSDYHSELNMSSLELGDSALYFCASSLGGTSGSLPYEQYFGPGTRLTVT.

The chain is built from TRBV6-1 and TRBJ1-1, with a tentative D call TRBD1 (6 bases). This CDR3 comprises 14 residues. Trimming pared 7 bases from V and 0 bases from J, leaving 12 bases between. Germline V CDR1 and CDR2: MNHNS, SASEGT. CDR3 in amino acids: CASISGGLNTEAFF. CDR3 sequence (DNA): TGTGCCAGCATTTCCGGGGGGCTGAACACTGAAGCTTTCTTT.

This clone has just one count. The rearrangement uses TRBV28 and TRBJ1-4, with TRBD1 as a possible D gene (6 bases). CDR1 MDHEN and CDR2 SYDVKM come from the germline V gene. The CDR3 totals 14 residues. Trimming pared 4 bases from V and 5 bases from J, leaving 11 bases between. This CDR3 is CASSSRTENEKLFF. The CDR3, as DNA: TGTGCCAGCAGTTCGCGGACAGAAAATGAAAAACTGTTTTTT.

The chain couples TRBV9 to TRBJ2-2; 13 bases agree with TRBD2. Losses at the gene ends were 1 base for V and 5 bases for J; bases not matched to a gene: 2. Looked up from germline, CDR1 is SGDLS and CDR2 is YYNGEE. The CDR3 covers 16 residues. CDR3 bases: TGTGCCAGCAGCGTAACTAGCGGGAGGGGGACCGGGGAGCTGTTTTTT. It yields the protein CASSVTSGRGTGELFF.

This sequence joins TRBV27 and TRBJ1-1; D is unresolved. This CDR3 has 13 residues. Germline lookup yields CDR1 MNHEY and CDR2 SMNVEV (reference sequence). The ends were cut back, 6 bases at V and 3 bases at J, with 11 bases in the middle. The CDR3, as DNA: TGTGCCAGCAGCCGATCCGGTTACACTGAAGCTTTCTTT. This codes for CASSRSGYTEAFF.

The chain employs TRBV5-1 and TRBJ2-2, with D possibly TRBD2 on 6 matching bases. The CDR3 spans 15 residues. Germline CDR1 reads SGHRS; CDR2 reads YFSETQ. Trimming removed 4 bases from V and 12 bases from J, with 22 bases in between. In DNA, the CDR3 is TGCGCCAGCAGCCAGAAGCCGGGACTCCTCGAGAAGCTGTTTTTT. Its translation is CASSQKPGLLEKLFF.

V and J are TRBV11-2 and TRBJ2-7; the match to TRBD2 covers 10 bases. This CDR3 comprises 16 residues. In germline, CDR1 is SGHAT, CDR2 FQNNGV. With 1 base clipped from V and 9 bases from J, the junction kept 12 bases outside the gene matches. CDR3 sequence: CASSLVVLAGEGVQYF. The CDR3 DNA sequence: TGTGCCAGCAGCTTAGTAGTCCTAGCGGGAGAAGGGGTGCAGTACTTC.

As DNA, the CDR3 is TGTGCCAGCAGCGGAGACGTATACACCGGGGAGCTGTTTTTT. Translated: CASSGDVYTGELFF. The genes are TRBV25-1 and TRBJ2-2; D remains unclear. V gave up 6 bases and J gave up 3 bases, with 11 bases separating them. The CDR3 runs to 14 residues. The germline V gene has CDR1 MGHDK and CDR2 SYGVNS.

In its sample, this clone was seen once. The V and J genes are TRBV4-2 and TRBJ2-1; TRBD2 matches at 10 bases. After removal of 4 bases from V and 6 bases from J, the junction contained 15 bases not matched to a gene. The CDR3 has 18 residues. In germline, CDR1 is LGHNA, CDR2 YNFKEQ. CDR3: CASSPRGASGSGSNEQFF. The CDR3 DNA follows: TGTGCCAGCAGCCCGAGAGGGGCTAGCGGGAGCGGGAGCAATGAGCAGTTCTTC.

This chain joins TRBV10-3 and TRBJ2-3; a possible D gene is TRBD2 (6 bases). Trimming removed 6 bases at V and 4 bases at J, with 17 bases between. This CDR3 spans 15 amino acids. Per germline, CDR1 ENHRY and CDR2 SYGVKD. As DNA, the CDR3 is TGTGCCATCAGCCTCCGGGACTTTGGAGCAGATACGCAGTATTTT. Its translation: CAISLRDFGADTQYF.

The genes are TRBV7-2 and TRBJ2-5, with TRBD2 matching over 14 bases. With the DNA end fitting TRBJ2-7 better, the J assignment may be wrong. Germline V gives CDR1 SGHTA, CDR2 FQGNSA. The CDR3 runs to 18 residues. The CDR3 nucleotides are TGTGCCAGCAGCTTCCCGACTAGCGGGAGGGTCCTCCGCGACGAGCAGTACTTC. This encodes CASSFPTSGRVLRDEQYF.

This chain links TRBV30 with TRBJ1-5; D unresolved. V shed 0 bases and J shed 5 bases, with 11 bases lying between them. Germline V gene lookup returns CDR1 GTSNPN and CDR2 SVGIG (reference sequence). The CDR3 is 14 residues long. The CDR3 DNA sequence: TGTGCCTGGAGTGTAGCAGGTCGGTATCAGCCCCAGCATTTT. Residues: CAWSVAGRYQPQHF.

CDR3 region: CATRGGDSNQPQHF. As DNA, the CDR3 is TGTGCCACCCGGGGGGGGGATAGCAATCAGCCCCAGCATTTT. The chain is built from TRBV10-3 and TRBJ1-5; D is perhaps TRBD1 (5 bases). Per germline, CDR1 ENHRY and CDR2 SYGVKD. The CDR3 runs 14 residues. The ends were cut back, 10 bases at V and 0 bases at J, with 13 bases in the middle.

The V call is TRBV21-1, the J call TRBJ2-5; TRBD1 is the table's D call and was not checked against the DNA. TRBV21-1 is termed a pseudogene. The CDR3 extends over 15 amino acids. This CDR3 reads CASSKEDRGIQTQYF. DNA for the CDR3: TGTGCCAGCAGCAAAGAGGACAGGGGTATACAGACCCAGTACTTC.

This clone was detected once. J is TRBJ2-1 and V is TRBV6-4; TRBD1 agrees at 10 bases. V dropped 4 bases and J dropped 4; count of bases not matched to a gene: 7. Germline CDR1 and CDR2: MRHNA and SNTAGT. This CDR3 contains 16 residues. The CDR3 is CASSALTGGGYNEQFF. The CDR3 region has the DNA TGTGCCAGCAGTGCCCTGACAGGGGGCGGGTACAATGAGCAGTTCTTC.

V and J are TRBV5-1 and TRBJ1-2; a weak D match, TRBD1 (6 bases). The CDR3 consists of 15 residues. Per the germline V gene, CDR1 is SGHRS and CDR2 is YFSETQ. The V and J ends lost 0 bases and 4 bases respectively, with 13 bases between them. The CDR3 sequence: CASSLGPDSTYGYTF. The CDR3 DNA reads as TGCGCCAGCAGCTTGGGCCCGGACAGTACCTATGGCTACACCTTC.

The chain recombines TRBV6-1 with TRBJ1-3, with D uncertain. Trimming took 1 base from V and 0 from J, leaving 7 bases between them. Germline-derived CDR1 and CDR2 are MNHNS and SASEGT. CDR3 size: 15 residues. CDR3 DNA sequence: TGTGCCAGCAGTGAAGGGCCTCTCTCTGGAAACACCATATATTTT. This translates into CASSEGPLSGNTIYF.

J is TRBJ1-5 and V is TRBV28; 7 nucleotides line up with TRBD1. There are 15 residues in the CDR3. Trimming took 1 base from V and 6 from J; bases not matched to a gene: 6. Germline CDR1 reads MDHEN; CDR2 reads SYDVKM. The CDR3 nucleotides read TGTGCCAGCAGTTTATTTGACAGGGAACGTCAGCCCCAGCATTTT. The encoded protein is CASSLFDRERQPQHF. Combining the CDR3 with reference TRBV28 and TRBJ1-5 gives the whole variable domain DVKVTQSSRYLVKRTGEKVFLECVQDMDHENMFWYRQDPGLGLRLIYFSYDVKMKEKGDIPEGYSVSREKKERFSLILESASTNQTSMYLCASSLFDRERQPQHFGDGTRLSIL.

The chain combines TRBV29-1 with TRBJ2-1; 14 bases agree with TRBD2. With 5 bases clipped from V and 3 bases from J, the junction kept 9 bases outside the gene matches. The germline V gene encodes CDR1 SQVTM and CDR2 ANQGSEA. The CDR3 extends over 17 amino acids. CDR3 nucleotide sequence: TGCAGCGTTCGACTAGCGGGAGGGCCAGGGGTCTACAATGAGCAGTTCTTC. It is translated as CSVRLAGGPGVYNEQFF.

V is TRBV10-2 and J is TRBJ2-7, with TRBD2 matching 8 bases. There are 16 residues in the CDR3. CDR1 and CDR2 (germline): WSHSY, SAAADI. V lost 2 bases to trimming and J lost 2 bases; unmatched junction nucleotides: 8. CDR3 sequence (DNA): TGCGCCAGCAGTGAGGAGAAGAGCGGGAGACCCTACGAGCAGTACTTC. It specifies CASSEEKSGRPYEQYF.

The V gene is TRBV19, the J gene TRBJ1-4, with 9 bases identical to TRBD1. The ends lost 2 bases at V and 3 bases at J; junction bases unmatched: 1. The CDR3 contains 15 residues. Per the germline V gene, CDR1 is LNHDA and CDR2 is SQIVND (reference sequence). This CDR3 reads CASSIRQGANEKLFF. In DNA, the CDR3 is TGTGCCAGTAGTATAAGACAGGGGGCTAATGAAAAACTGTTTTTT.

This clone was seen once. The CDR3 region has the DNA TGTGCCAGCAGCCCTAGGGGGAGCTCCTACAATGAGCAGTTCTTC. Amino acid sequence: CASSPRGSSYNEQFF. The chain recombines TRBV5-6 with TRBJ2-1; D perhaps matches TRBD1 (6 bases). The CDR3 is made up of 15 amino acids. CDR1 SGHDT and CDR2 YYEEEE come from the germline V gene. V was trimmed by 4 bases and J by 0 bases, leaving 11 bases between them.

This chain links TRBV7-6 with TRBJ1-2; D remains unclear. V was pared by 4 bases and J by 1 base, with 16 bases between. This CDR3 has 16 amino acids. Germline V gives CDR1 SGHVS, CDR2 FNYEAQ. The CDR3 DNA sequence: TGTGCCAGCAGCTCTCTTGGAGACGGAGATAACTATGGCTACACCTTC. It encodes CASSSLGDGDNYGYTF.